This TCR beta chain was identified in a study of blood T cell repertoires in COVID-19. Study as a whole: Samples of COVID-19 (acute and convalescent) were obtained from the United States, Italy and Spain.

Membership in each cohort depended on participant-reported clinical history. Authors' methods: Reference gene primers were amplified, and this amplification served to estimate nucleated cell counts. TCRdb's table, derived via immunoSEQ multiplex PCR, lists solely in-frame clones and lacks some. The V and J calls and the clone size are those of that table, but D and trimming were determined from the DNA. The profile shows around 310,000 clones, 85% to 90% of them singletons. From germline, CDR1 is MDHEN and CDR2 SYDVKM. The CDR3 totals 15 residues. V shed 5 bases and J shed 4 bases, with 15 bases lying between them.

V is TRBV28 and J is TRBJ1-5; no reliable D call. The TCR comes from a woman aged 30 to 39 who had recovered from COVID-19. Sequenced input: PBMCs or T cells enriched from blood (not recorded which). This CDR3 is CASSLTRTANQPQHF. For the CDR3, the DNA is TGTGCCAGCAGTCTTACTAGGACGGCTAATCAGCCCCAGCATTTT.